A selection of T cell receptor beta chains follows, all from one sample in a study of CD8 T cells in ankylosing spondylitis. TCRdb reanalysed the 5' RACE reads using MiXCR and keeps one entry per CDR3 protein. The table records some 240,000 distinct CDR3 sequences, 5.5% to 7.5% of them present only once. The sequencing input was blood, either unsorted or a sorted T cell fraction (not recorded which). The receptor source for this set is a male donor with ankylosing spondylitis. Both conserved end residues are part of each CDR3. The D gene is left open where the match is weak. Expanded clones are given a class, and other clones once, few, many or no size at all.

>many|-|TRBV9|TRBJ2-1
TGTGCCAGCAGCAAATCAGGGGGGAGTGAGCAGTTCTTC
CASSKSGGSEQFF
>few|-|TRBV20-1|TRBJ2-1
TGCTGTGCTAGAGTTGGGGGGACCAGCGGCTACAATGAGCAGTTCTTC
CCARVGGTSGYNEQFF
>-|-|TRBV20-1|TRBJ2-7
TGCAGTGCTAGAGATACCAGGGGCCTCTCCTACGAGCAGTACTTC
CSARDTRGLSYEQYF
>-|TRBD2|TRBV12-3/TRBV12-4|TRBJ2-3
TGTGCCCTCAGTTCCTTCACCGGGACTAGCGGGGCGGGGAGCCAGTATTTT
CALSSFTGTSGAGSQYF
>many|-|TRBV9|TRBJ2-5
TGTGCCAGCAGCTCCCAGGGGGGATTGGAGACCCAGTACTTC
CASSSQGGLETQYF
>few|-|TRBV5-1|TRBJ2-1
TGCGCCAGCAGCTTGGCCCCGGTGGCAGCGTATACCTACAATGAGCAGTTCTTC
CASSLAPVAAYTYNEQFF
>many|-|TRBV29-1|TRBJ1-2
TGCAGCGTAGATCAGGATAACAACTATGGCTACACCTTC
CSVDQDNNYGYTF
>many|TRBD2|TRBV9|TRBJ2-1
TGTGCCAGCAGCGGGGGACTAGCGGCCGATGAGCAGTTCTTC
CASSGGLAADEQFF
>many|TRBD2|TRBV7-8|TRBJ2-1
TGTGCCAGCAGCTTAGCGGTTAGCGGGGCTCCAAGCTCCTACAATGAGCAGTTCTTC
CASSLAVSGAPSSYNEQFF
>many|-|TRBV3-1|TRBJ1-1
TGTGCCAGCAGCCATCTGTGGGGGGCTGAAGCTTTCTTT
CASSHLWGAEAFF
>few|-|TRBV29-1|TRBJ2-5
TGCAGCGTTGAATCGGCCAGGGCGTTGGCGACCCAGTACTTC
CSVESARALATQYF
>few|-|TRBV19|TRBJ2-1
TGTGCCAGTAGTATAATAGGGGGTGGCTCGTACAATGAGCAGTTCTTC
CASSIIGGGSYNEQFF
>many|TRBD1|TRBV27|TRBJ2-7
TGTGCCAGCAGTCAACACAGGGGCGAGCAGTACTTC
CASSQHRGEQYF
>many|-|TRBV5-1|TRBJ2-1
TGCGCCAGCAGCTTGGCGGTTGCACAAACCAATGAGCAGTTCTTC
CASSLAVAQTNEQFF
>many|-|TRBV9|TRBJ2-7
TGTGCCAGCAGCGTACAGGACGGTTCCTACGAGCAGTACTTC
CASSVQDGSYEQYF
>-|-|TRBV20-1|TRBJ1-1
TGCAGTGCTAGAGTACGGTCGAACACTGAAGCTTTCTTT
CSARVRSNTEAFF
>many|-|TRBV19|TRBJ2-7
TGTGCCAGTAAGGGACTGGACGGTCCCTACGAGCAGTACTTC
CASKGLDGPYEQYF
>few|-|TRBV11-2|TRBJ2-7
TGTGCCAGCAGCCCAGTCGGTCCTGGAACCTACGAGCAGTACTTC
CASSPVGPGTYEQYF
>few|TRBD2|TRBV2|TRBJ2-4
TGTGCCAGCAGTGAACTTGGTAGGACTAGAAAAAACATTCAGTACTTC
CASSELGRTRKNIQYF
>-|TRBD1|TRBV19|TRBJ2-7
TGTGCCAGTAGTATGACAGGGATCTACGAGCAGTACTTC
CASSMTGIYEQYF
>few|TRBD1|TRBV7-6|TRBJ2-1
TGTGCCAGCAGCTTTCGCACCCCGGGACAGGCATACAATGAGCAGTTCTTC
CASSFRTPGQAYNEQFF
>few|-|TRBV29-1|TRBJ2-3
TGCAGCGTTTTCCCCCAACCAACAGGGTACAGCACAGATACGCAGTATTTT
CSVFPQPTGYSTDTQYF
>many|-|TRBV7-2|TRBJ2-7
TGTGCCAGCAGCTCCAGGGCGAAACCATACGAGCAGTACTTC
CASSSRAKPYEQYF
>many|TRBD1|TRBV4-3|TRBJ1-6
TGCGCCAGCAGCCTCGGGACAGGGAATAATTCACCCCTCCACTTT
CASSLGTGNNSPLHF
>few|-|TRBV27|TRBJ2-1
TGTGCCAGCAGTTTCTCGTCTGGTTCCGCTCCCAACAATGAGCAGTTCTTC
CASSFSSGSAPNNEQFF
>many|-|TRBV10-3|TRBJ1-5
TGTGCCATCAGCGCCGCCCGGGGCGATCAGCCCCAGCATTTT
CAISAARGDQPQHF
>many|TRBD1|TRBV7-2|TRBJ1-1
TGTGCCAGCAGCTACGACAGGGGCACTGAAGCTTTCTTT
CASSYDRGTEAFF
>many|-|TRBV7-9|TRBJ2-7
TGTGCCAGCGTTAAGCGGACCCGCGGTTCCTACGAGCAGTACTTC
CASVKRTRGSYEQYF
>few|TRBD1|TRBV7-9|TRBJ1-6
TGTGCCAGCAGCTTAGTTCTAGGGGGCCCTTCACCCCTCCACTTT
CASSLVLGGPSPLHF
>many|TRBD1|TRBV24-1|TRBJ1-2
TGTGCCACCAGTGAAGCGGGACAGGGAAATGGCTACACCTTC
CATSEAGQGNGYTF
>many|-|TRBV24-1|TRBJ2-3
TGTGCCACCAGTGATCCCCGTCAAGATACGCAGTATTTT
CATSDPRQDTQYF
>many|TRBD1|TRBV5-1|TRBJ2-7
TGCGCCAGCAGCTTGGCCTCAGGGGGCTCAAGCGAGCAGTACTTC
CASSLASGGSSEQYF
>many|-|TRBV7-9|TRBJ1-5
TGTGCCAGCAGCTTAAGCAGGGGCAATCAGCCCCAGCATTTT
CASSLSRGNQPQHF
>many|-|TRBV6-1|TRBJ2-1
TGTGCCAGCAGTCCTGGGCCCAGATACAATGAGCAGTTCTTC
CASSPGPRYNEQFF
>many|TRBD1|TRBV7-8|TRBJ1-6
TGTGCCAGCAGCGCAGACAGGGGACCTGTGGGTTCACCCCTCCACTTT
CASSADRGPVGSPLHF
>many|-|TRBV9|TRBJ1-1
TGTGCCAGCAGCCCTCGGACGGGCAACACTGAAGCTTTCTTT
CASSPRTGNTEAFF
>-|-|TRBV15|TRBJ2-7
TGTGCCACCAGCAGTCCTCCCCCCTACGAGCAGTACTTC
CATSSPPPYEQYF
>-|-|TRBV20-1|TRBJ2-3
TGCAGTGCTAGAGACTTAAAGGACTCTCGACTAGATACGCAGTATTTT
CSARDLKDSRLDTQYF
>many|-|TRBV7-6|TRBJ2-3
TGTGCCAGCAGCTTACGCCGAGATACGCAGTATTTT
CASSLRRDTQYF
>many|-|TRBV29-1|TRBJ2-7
TGCAGCGTTGAAGGCCTCCGGGGGCGCAGTTACGAGCAGTACTTC
CSVEGLRGRSYEQYF
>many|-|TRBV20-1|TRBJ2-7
TGCAGTCCACAGGGATTAGGACGCTACGAGCAGTACTTC
CSPQGLGRYEQYF
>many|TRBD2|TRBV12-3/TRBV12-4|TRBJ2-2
TGTGCCAGCAAGGGCGGGGGTAACACCGGGGAGCTGTTTTTT
CASKGGGNTGELFF
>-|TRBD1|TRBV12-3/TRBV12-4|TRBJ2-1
TGTGCCAGCAGGCCGGACAGGGGACCCTACAATGAGCAGTTCTTC
CASRPDRGPYNEQFF
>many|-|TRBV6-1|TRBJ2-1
TGTGCCAGCAGTCCCGTGACTCACTCCTACAATGAGCAGTTCTTC
CASSPVTHSYNEQFF
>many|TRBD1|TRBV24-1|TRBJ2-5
TGTGCCACCAGTGATCCTACGACAGGGAAAGAGACCCAGTACTTC
CATSDPTTGKETQYF
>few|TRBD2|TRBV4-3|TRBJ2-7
TGCGCCAGCAGCCAAGTCCCTAGCGGGTCTTCCTACGAGCAGTACTTC
CASSQVPSGSSYEQYF
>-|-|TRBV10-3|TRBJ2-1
TGTGCCATCAGTGAAAGGACAGGGAGGGATGAGCAGTTCTTC
CAISERTGRDEQFF
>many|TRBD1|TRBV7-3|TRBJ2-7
TGTGCCAGCAGCACCGGGACAGGGGAGGGGTACGAGCAGTACTTC
CASSTGTGEGYEQYF
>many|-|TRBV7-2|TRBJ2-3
TGTGCCAGCAGCAGAGCCCTCCCTCACTTCTTTGATACGCAGTATTTT
CASSRALPHFFDTQYF
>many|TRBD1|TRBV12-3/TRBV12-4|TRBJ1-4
TGTGCCAGCAGTCCACCCGACAGGGGAACTAATGAAAAACTGTTTTTT
CASSPPDRGTNEKLFF
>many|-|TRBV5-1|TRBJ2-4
TGCGCCAGTAAACAGGGTGAGACCAAAAACATTCAGTACTTC
CASKQGETKNIQYF
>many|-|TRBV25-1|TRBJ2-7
TGTGCCAGCAGTGTTGGTATCCTCTCCTACGAGCAGTACTTC
CASSVGILSYEQYF
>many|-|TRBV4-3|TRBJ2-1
TGCGCCAGCAGCCAAGATTACGGGGGAATGAGCAATGAGCAGTTCTTC
CASSQDYGGMSNEQFF
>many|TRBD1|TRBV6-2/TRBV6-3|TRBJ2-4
TGTGCCAGCAGTTGGGAACGGGACAGTCGCATAGCCAAAAACATTCAGTACTTC
CASSWERDSRIAKNIQYF
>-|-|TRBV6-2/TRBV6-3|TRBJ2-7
TGTGCCAGCACCCTCGACCTAACCTACGAGCAGTACTTC
CASTLDLTYEQYF
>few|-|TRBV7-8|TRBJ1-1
TGTGCCAGCTCTGACCTCGGAGTTGAAGCTTTCTTT
CASSDLGVEAFF
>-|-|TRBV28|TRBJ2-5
TGTGCCAGCAGGGCCGCGTGGGGGGAGACCCAGTACTTC
CASRAAWGETQYF
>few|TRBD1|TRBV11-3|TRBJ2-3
TGTGCCAGCAGCTCGAGGACAGGGGTGATCGCAGATACGCAGTATTTT
CASSSRTGVIADTQYF
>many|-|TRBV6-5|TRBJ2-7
TGTGCCAGCAGATACAGCCAATTTCCCTACGAGCAGTACTTC
CASRYSQFPYEQYF